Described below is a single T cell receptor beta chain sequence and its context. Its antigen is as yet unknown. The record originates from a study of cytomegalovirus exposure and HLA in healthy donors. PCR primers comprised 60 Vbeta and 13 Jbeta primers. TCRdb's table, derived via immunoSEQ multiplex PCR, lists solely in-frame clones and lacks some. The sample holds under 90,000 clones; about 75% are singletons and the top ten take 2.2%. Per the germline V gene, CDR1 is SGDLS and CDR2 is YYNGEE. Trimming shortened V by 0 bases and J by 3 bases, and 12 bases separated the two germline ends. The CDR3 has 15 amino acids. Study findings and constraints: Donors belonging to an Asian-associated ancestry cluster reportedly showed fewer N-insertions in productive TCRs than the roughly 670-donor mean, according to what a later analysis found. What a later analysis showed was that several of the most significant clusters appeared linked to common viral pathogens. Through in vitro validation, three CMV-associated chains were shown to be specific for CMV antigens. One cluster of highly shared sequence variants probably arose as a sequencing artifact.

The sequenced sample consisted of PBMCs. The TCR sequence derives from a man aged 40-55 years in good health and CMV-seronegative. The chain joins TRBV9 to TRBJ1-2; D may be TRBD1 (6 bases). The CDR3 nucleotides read TGTGCCAGCAGCGTAGCACAGGGCTTTTACTATGGCTACACCTTC. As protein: CASSVAQGFYYGYTF.